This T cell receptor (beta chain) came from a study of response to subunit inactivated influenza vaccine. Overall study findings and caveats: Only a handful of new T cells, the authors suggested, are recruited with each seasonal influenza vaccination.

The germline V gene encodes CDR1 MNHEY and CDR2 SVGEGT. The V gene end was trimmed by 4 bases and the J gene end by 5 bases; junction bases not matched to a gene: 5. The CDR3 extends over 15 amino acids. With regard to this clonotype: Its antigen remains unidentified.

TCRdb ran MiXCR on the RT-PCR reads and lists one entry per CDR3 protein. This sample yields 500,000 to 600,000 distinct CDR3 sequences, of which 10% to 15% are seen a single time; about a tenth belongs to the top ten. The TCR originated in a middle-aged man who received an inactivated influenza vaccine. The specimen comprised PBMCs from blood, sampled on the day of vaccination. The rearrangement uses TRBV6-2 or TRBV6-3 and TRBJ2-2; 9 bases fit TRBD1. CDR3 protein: CASSSTGQGTGELFF. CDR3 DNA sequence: TGTGCCAGCAGTTCCACCGGACAGGGGACCGGGGAGCTGTTTTTT.